Following are 32 T cell receptor beta chains from one sample sequenced in a study of blood T cell repertoires in COVID-19. Measured with immunoSEQ multiplex PCR; TCRdb has only the in-frame clones, and not every one. The sample lists about 250,000 clones; 75% to 90% were seen once. The sequencing input was PBMCs or T cells enriched from blood (not recorded which). The receptors originated from a woman between 25 and 40 years old with acute COVID-19.

CDR3 in amino acids: CSAGTGGIYGYTF. For the CDR3, the DNA is TGCAGCGCCGGGACGGGGGGCATCTATGGCTACACCTTC. The chain is built from TRBV29-1 and TRBJ1-2; D perhaps matches TRBD1 (6 bases). Germline V lookup: CDR1 SQVTM, CDR2 ANQGSEA. The CDR3 is 13 amino acids. Trimming cost V 7 bases and J 4 bases, with 16 bases left between them.

The chain employs TRBV19 and TRBJ2-2; weak D call: TRBD1 (6 bases). Germline V lookup: CDR1 LNHDA, CDR2 SQIVND (reference sequence). Trimming took off 0 bases at V and 5 bases at J, with 13 bases between the two ends. The CDR3 spans 16 residues. In nucleotides, the CDR3 is TGTGCCAGTAGTATAGATGGTGGGGGCGCAACCGGGGAGCTGTTTTTT. Residues: CASSIDGGGATGELFF.

This CDR3 reads CASSFEVSGANVLTF. The CDR3 DNA follows: TGTGCCAGCAGCTTCGAGGTCTCTGGGGCCAACGTCCTGACTTTC. The chain carries TRBV11-3 and TRBJ2-6; D call uncertain. Between the trimmed V and J ends, which lost 3 bases and 0 bases, there was a span of 6 bases. Germline-derived CDR1 and CDR2 are SGHNT and YENEEA. The CDR3 spans 15 residues.

The genes are TRBV9 and TRBJ1-4, with a tentative D call TRBD1 (6 bases). Germline CDR1 SGDLS, CDR2 YYNGEE. CDR3 size: 14 residues. Trimming pared 4 bases from V and 8 bases from J, leaving 15 bases between. The CDR3 reads CASSWRTDGEKLFF. CDR3 bases: TGTGCCAGCAGCTGGAGGACAGATGGGGAAAAACTGTTTTTT.

This chain links TRBV5-4 with TRBJ1-2; TRBD1 aligns across 11 bases. Germline V lookup: CDR1 SGHNT, CDR2 YYREEE (reference sequence). J gave up 7 bases and V 3 bases, and 2 bases lay outside the gene matches. This CDR3 has 13 amino acids. CDR3 residues: CASSWGQGVGYTF. CDR3 coding DNA: TGTGCCAGCAGCTGGGGACAGGGGGTTGGCTACACCTTC. Looking up the rest from reference TRBV5-4 and TRBJ1-2 gives the full variable domain: ETGVTQSPTHLIKTRGQQVTLRCSSQSGHNTVSWYQQALGQGPQFIFQYYREEENGRGNFPPRFSGLQFPNYSSELNVNALELDDSALYLCASSWGQGVGYTFGSGTRLTVV.

This sequence joins TRBV28 and TRBJ1-2; perhaps TRBD1 as D (6 bases). Germline V gives CDR1 MDHEN, CDR2 SYDVKM. The CDR3 runs to 13 residues. V was trimmed by 6 bases and J by 2 bases, leaving 10 bases between them. In DNA form, the CDR3 reads TGTGCCAGCAGCCCCGGACAGAACTATGGCTACACCTTC. Amino acid sequence: CASSPGQNYGYTF.

This clone was found a few times. V is TRBV24-1 and J is TRBJ2-5, with TRBD1 as a possible D gene (5 bases). Trimming left V 2 bases short and J 0 bases short, with 12 bases between. Germline CDR1 and CDR2: KGHDR and SFDVKD. The CDR3 length is 16 residues. In nucleotides, the CDR3 is TGTGCCACCAGTGATTCGGCAGGGCCGTACCAAGAGACCCAGTACTTC. Protein product: CATSDSAGPYQETQYF.

This clone has a single count. The chain recombines TRBV7-9 with TRBJ1-3; weak D call: TRBD1 (5 bases). The CDR3 has 17 amino acids. Trimming shortened V by 6 bases and J by 0 bases, and 18 bases separated the two germline ends. CDR1 is SEHNR, CDR2 FQNEAQ, per germline (reference sequence). The DNA of the CDR3 is TGTGCCAGCAGTTACTGGACGGACAACAACTCTGGAAACACCATATATTTT. Translation: CASSYWTDNNSGNTIYF.

This rearrangement joins TRBV7-8 to TRBJ2-1, with 10 nucleotides matching TRBD2. Germline CDR1 reads SGHVS; CDR2 reads FQNEAQ. CDR3 size: 15 residues. V shed 5 bases and J 8 bases; nucleotides not matched to a gene: 9. The CDR3 DNA is TGTGCCAGCAGCATTGAGCGGGGGGGCGGTTATGAGCAGTTCTTC. Protein: CASSIERGGGYEQFF.

The chain has TRBV27 and TRBJ2-3; 12 nucleotides agree with TRBD2. Germline loops: CDR1 MNHEY, CDR2 SMNVEV (reference sequence). This CDR3 comprises 17 residues. The V gene end was trimmed by 2 bases and the J gene end by 0 bases; junction bases not matched to a gene: 3. The DNA for the CDR3 is TGTGCCAGCAGTTTAATTGGGACTAGCGGGAGCACAGATACGCAGTATTTT. Protein product: CASSLIGTSGSTDTQYF.

V gene TRBV5-6 combines with J gene TRBJ2-1; perhaps TRBD1 as D (6 bases). Trimming removed 5 bases from V and 2 bases from J, with 14 bases in between. The CDR3 is made up of 15 amino acids. Germline values: CDR1 SGHDT, CDR2 YYEEEE. CDR3: CASSSIPGAYNEQFF. CDR3 coding DNA: TGTGCCAGCAGTTCGATCCCAGGGGCCTACAATGAGCAGTTCTTC. Filled out from reference TRBV5-6 and TRBJ2-1, the complete variable domain reads DAGVTQSPTHLIKTRGQQVTLRCSPKSGHDTVSWYQQALGQGPQFIFQYYEEEERQRGNFPDRFSGHQFPNYSSELNVNALLLGDSALYLCASSSIPGAYNEQFFGPGTRLTVL.

The genes are TRBV13 and TRBJ1-3; 7 bases map to TRBD1. Germline V gene data show CDR1 as PRHDT and CDR2 as FYEKMQ (reference sequence). The J segment lost 0 bases and the V segment lost 6 bases, leaving 8 bases of the junction unmatched. CDR3 length: 16 amino acids. In DNA form, the CDR3 reads TGTGCCAGCAGTCCTCGGACAGGCTACTCTGGAAACACCATATATTTT. Protein product: CASSPRTGYSGNTIYF.

The chain combines TRBV10-1 with TRBJ2-7, with 9 positions matching TRBD1. J lost 0 bases, V lost 6 bases, and 6 bases had no gene match. Germline V gene sequence: CDR1 WNHNN, CDR2 SYGVQD (reference sequence). The CDR3 has 15 residues. DNA for the CDR3: TGCGCCAGCAGGGTGGACAGGGGTTGCTCCTACGAGCAGTACTTC. Translation gives CASRVDRGCSYEQYF.

V and J are TRBV9 and TRBJ2-2; 8 positions match TRBD1. Germline CDR1 is SGDLS and CDR2 is YYNGEE. CDR3 length equals 16 residues. Trimming took 1 base from V and 1 from J; bases not matched to a gene: 3. CDR3 bases: TGTGCCAGCAGCGTAACCGGGACAGGGAACACCGGGGAGCTGTTTTTT. Its protein is CASSVTGTGNTGELFF.

CDR3: CASSLSPGQVWEQYF. The CDR3 DNA is TGCGCCAGCAGCTTGTCCCCAGGGCAGGTGTGGGAGCAGTACTTC. V gene TRBV5-1 combines with J gene TRBJ2-7; a possible D gene is TRBD1 (5 bases). Germline V CDR1 and CDR2: SGHRS, YFSETQ. The V and J ends lost 1 base and 7 bases respectively, with 18 bases between them. The CDR3 loop spans 15 amino acids. Variable domain in full (rest from reference TRBV5-1 and TRBJ2-7): KAGVTQTPRYLIKTRGQQVTLSCSPISGHRSVSWYQQTPGQGLQFLFEYFSETQRNKGNFPGRFSGRQFSNSRSEMNVSTLELGDSALYLCASSLSPGQVWEQYFGPGTRLTVT.

The J gene is TRBJ2-1, the V gene TRBV11-2; D is possibly TRBD1 (5 bases). The germline CDR1 and CDR2 sequences are SGHAT and FQNNGV. Trimming cost V 2 bases and J 5 bases, with 10 bases left between them. This CDR3 comprises 14 residues. In DNA, the CDR3 is TGTGCCAGCAGCTTATCAGGGTTCGACAATGAGCAGTTCTTC. It codes for CASSLSGFDNEQFF.

This clone was seen once. The V call is TRBV2, the J call TRBJ2-7; D may be TRBD1 (5 bases). The CDR3 is 15 amino acids. CDR1 and CDR2 from the germline V gene are SNHLY and FYNNEI. V was trimmed by 1 base and J by 4 bases, leaving 14 bases between them. The CDR3 bases are TGTGCCAGCAGTGAAGGGGGCGGTGCCGAGTACGAGCAGTACTTC. It encodes CASSEGGGAEYEQYF.

The genes are TRBV29-1 and TRBJ2-7, with TRBD2 identical over 9 bases. The CDR3 extends over 12 amino acids. The germline CDR1 and CDR2 sequences are SQVTM and ANQGSEA. V was pared by 7 bases and J by 3 bases, with 4 bases of the junction left unmatched. In nucleotides, the CDR3 is TGCAGCGGGGTACTAGCGGGCTACGAGCAGTACTTC. This translates into CSGVLAGYEQYF.

This chain connects TRBV5-1 to TRBJ1-5; 7 bases line up with TRBD1. With V trimmed by 5 bases and J by 2 bases, 4 bases remained unmatched. Germline CDR1 reads SGHRS; CDR2 reads YFSETQ. The CDR3 is 14 amino acids. The chain's CDR3 is CASSPTGGNQPQHF. CDR3 nucleotides: TGCGCCAGCAGTCCAACAGGGGGCAATCAGCCCCAGCATTTT.

The J gene is TRBJ2-7, the V gene TRBV6-5, with D uncertain. Trimming stripped 0 bases from V and 1 base from J, with 13 bases between. The CDR3 consists of 16 residues. Germline V lookup: CDR1 MNHEY, CDR2 SVGAGI. The CDR3 DNA reads TGTGCCAGCAGTTACTCGGTGGCTCCACATTCCTACGAGCAGTACTTC. Its protein product is CASSYSVAPHSYEQYF.

The chain carries TRBV29-1 and TRBJ1-1; D might be TRBD1 (6 bases). CDR3 size: 13 residues. Germline CDR1 reads SQVTM; CDR2 reads ANQGSEA. V was clipped by 7 bases and J by 5 bases, with 17 bases between them. CDR3 sequence (DNA): TGCAGCGCTAGCGCAGGGGCTCGGACTGAAGCTTTCTTT. Translated, it gives CSASAGARTEAFF.

The V call is TRBV18, the J call TRBJ1-2; D is possibly TRBD1 (5 bases). Trimming stripped 1 base from V and 1 base from J, with 10 bases between. The length of the CDR3 is 15 residues. The germline gives CDR1 KGHSH, CDR2 LQKENI. The CDR3 nucleotides are TGTGCCAGCTCACCACGGGGCACAGATAACTATGGCTACACCTTC. This sequence encodes CASSPRGTDNYGYTF.

This clone was counted a single time. The chain uses TRBV15 and TRBJ1-5, with D perhaps matching TRBD1 (6 bases). The germline gives CDR1 LNHNV, CDR2 YYDKDF (reference sequence). The V and J ends lost 4 bases and 7 bases respectively, with 14 bases between them. The CDR3 loop spans 14 amino acids. The chain's CDR3 is CATSNRQGKQPQHF. Written as DNA, the CDR3 is TGTGCCACCAGCAACCGTCAGGGGAAGCAGCCCCAGCATTTT.

This chain links TRBV18 with TRBJ2-3, with 7 bases fitting TRBD1. The V gene end was trimmed by 3 bases and the J gene end by 4 bases; junction bases not matched to a gene: 10. CDR1 KGHSH and CDR2 LQKENI come from the germline V gene. This CDR3 is 16 amino acids long. CDR3 in DNA: TGTGCCAGCTCACCTAGCGAGACAGGGCGTGCAGATACGCAGTATTTT. This codes for CASSPSETGRADTQYF.

The chain has TRBV25-1 and TRBJ1-6; D unresolved. V was clipped by 3 bases and J by 7 bases, with 22 bases between them. The CDR3 has 18 residues. Per the germline V gene, CDR1 is MGHDK and CDR2 is SYGVNS. CDR3 in amino acids: CASSDRTSSELLNSPLHF. Here the CDR3 DNA reads TGTGCCAGCAGTGATCGAACCTCAAGTGAACTACTCAATTCACCCCTCCACTTT. Filled out from reference TRBV25-1 and TRBJ1-6, the complete variable domain reads EADIYQTPRYLVIGTGKKITLECSQTMGHDKMYWYQQDPGMELHLIHYSYGVNSTEKGDLSSESTVSRIRTEHFPLTLESARPSHTSQYLCASSDRTSSELLNSPLHFGNGTRLTVT.

This chain connects TRBV3-1 (or the pseudogene TRBV3-2) to TRBJ2-7; D unclear. CDR1 and CDR2 (germline): LGHDT, YNNKEL (reference sequence). The CDR3 is made up of 12 amino acids. The V gene lost 10 bases and the J gene lost 3 bases, with 13 bases spanning the gap. The CDR3, as DNA: TGTGCCACCCCAACAAACCACTACGAGCAGTACTTC. Translated, it gives CATPTNHYEQYF.

The rearrangement links TRBV19 to TRBJ2-1, with 8 bases that match TRBD1. Trimming took 5 bases from V and 5 from J; bases not matched to a gene: 11. In germline, CDR1 is LNHDA, CDR2 SQIVND (reference sequence). The CDR3 loop spans 16 amino acids. Written as DNA, the CDR3 is TGTGCCAGTAGTGCTCCGGACAGGGTCCGACACAATGAGCAGTTCTTC. This translates into CASSAPDRVRHNEQFF.

The chain is built from TRBV6-5 and TRBJ2-6, with 7 bases that match TRBD1. This CDR3 has 16 amino acids. Germline-derived CDR1 and CDR2 are MNHEY and SVGAGI. The J segment lost 0 bases and the V segment lost 2 bases, leaving 1 base of the junction unmatched. CDR3 nucleotide sequence: TGTGCCAGCAGTTACCCAGGGGGCTCTGGGGCCAACGTCCTGACTTTC. This translates into CASSYPGGSGANVLTF.

The rearrangement joins TRBV28 to TRBJ1-5; D is ambiguous. The CDR3 covers 12 residues. V lost 6 bases and J 6 bases, leaving 9 bases between the germline ends. Germline V gene sequence: CDR1 MDHEN, CDR2 SYDVKM. CDR3 amino acids: CASSLSSQPQHF. CDR3 bases: TGTGCCAGCAGCCTTTCGTCTCAGCCCCAGCATTTT.

The chain has TRBV3-1 (or the pseudogene TRBV3-2) and TRBJ2-3, with TRBD2 matching 11 bases. This CDR3 region has 15 residues. V was pared by 6 bases and J by 2 bases, with 4 bases of the junction left unmatched. The germline CDR1 and CDR2 sequences are LGHDT and YNNKEL (reference sequence). CDR3 residues: CASRGTSGSTDTQYF. The CDR3 bases are TGTGCCAGCAGGGGGACTAGCGGTTCCACAGATACGCAGTATTTT.

The chain joins TRBV4-2 to TRBJ2-3; 13 bases match TRBD2. This CDR3 is built from 20 residues. Germline assignment: CDR1 LGHNA and CDR2 YNFKEQ. The J segment lost 2 bases and the V segment lost 2 bases, leaving 13 bases of the junction unmatched. The CDR3 DNA sequence: TGTGCCAGCAGCCAACGATCCAGGACTAGCGGGAGAACTTCCACAGATACGCAGTATTTT. Protein: CASSQRSRTSGRTSTDTQYF.

The rearrangement links TRBV5-1 to TRBJ2-5; 11 positions agree with TRBD2. V was pared by 6 bases and J by 4 bases, with 5 bases of the junction left unmatched. In germline, CDR1 is SGHRS, CDR2 YFSETQ. The CDR3 runs to 14 residues. The CDR3 sequence: CASKAGTSGETQYF. The CDR3 region has the DNA TGCGCCAGCAAGGCCGGGACTAGCGGAGAGACCCAGTACTTC.